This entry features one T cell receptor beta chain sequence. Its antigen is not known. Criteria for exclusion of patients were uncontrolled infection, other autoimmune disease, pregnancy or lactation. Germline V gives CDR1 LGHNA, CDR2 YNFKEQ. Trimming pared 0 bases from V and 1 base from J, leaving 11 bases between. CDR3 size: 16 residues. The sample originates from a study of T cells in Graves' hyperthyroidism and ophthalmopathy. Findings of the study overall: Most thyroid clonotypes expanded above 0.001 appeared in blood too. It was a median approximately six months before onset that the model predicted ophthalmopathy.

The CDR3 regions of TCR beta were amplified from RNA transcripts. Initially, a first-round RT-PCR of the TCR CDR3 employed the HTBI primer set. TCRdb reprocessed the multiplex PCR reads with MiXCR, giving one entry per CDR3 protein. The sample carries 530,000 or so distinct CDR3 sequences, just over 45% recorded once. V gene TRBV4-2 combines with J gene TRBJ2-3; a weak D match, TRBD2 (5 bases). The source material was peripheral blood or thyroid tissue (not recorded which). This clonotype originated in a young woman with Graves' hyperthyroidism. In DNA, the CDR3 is TGTGCCAGCAGCCAAGATTTAGCGTATGGCACAGATACGCAGTATTTT. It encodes CASSQDLAYGTDTQYF.